These T cell receptor beta chains were read from a single sample in a study of cytomegalovirus exposure and HLA in healthy donors. Profiling relied on immunoSEQ multiplex PCR, and the TCRdb table lists in-frame clones only, not all of them. The sample consists of about 180,000 clones, 65% to 80% of them appearing once. Sequenced sample: PBMCs. These receptors all come from a woman in her 30s in good health and CMV-seropositive. The CDR3 runs from the conserved cysteine through the conserved F or W. D genes are given only for firm matches. Clone size, where shown, is once, few, many, or a class for clones that have expanded.

size: -; J: TRBJ2-7; V: TRBV19; D: -; DNA: TGTGCCAGTAGTATCGCTGCAGGGGCGTCGATCTACGAGCAGTACTTC; CDR3: CASSIAAGASIYEQYF
size: -; J: TRBJ1-4; V: TRBV30; D: -; DNA: TGTGCCTGGACCCCGGGGGGGGTAGGGGAAAAACTGTTTTTT; CDR3: CAWTPGGVGEKLFF
size: -; J: TRBJ2-5; V: TRBV5-6; D: -; DNA: TGTGCCAGCAGTTACGAGGGAGAGACCCAGTACTTC; CDR3: CASSYEGETQYF
size: -; J: TRBJ1-2; V: TRBV25-1; D: TRBD1; DNA: TGTGCCAGTAGTGAATTACAGGGGGCACTTGGCTACACCTTC; CDR3: CASSELQGALGYTF
size: -; J: TRBJ2-2; V: TRBV10-3; D: TRBD1; DNA: TGTGCCATCAGTGAGTCATGGACAGGGAACACCGGGGAGCTGTTTTTT; CDR3: CAISESWTGNTGELFF
size: -; J: TRBJ2-1; V: TRBV7-2; D: -; DNA: TGTGCCAGCAGCAAATTAGAAACCAATGAGCAGTTCTTC; CDR3: CASSKLETNEQFF
size: few; J: TRBJ2-7; V: TRBV2; D: -; DNA: TGTGCCAGCAGGGATAACCTCCCGGGGGAGCAGTACTTC; CDR3: CASRDNLPGEQYF
size: -; J: TRBJ2-7; V: TRBV5-4; D: TRBD1; DNA: TGTGCCAGCAGCTCGAGGGACAGGGGATACGAGCAGTACTTC; CDR3: CASSSRDRGYEQYF
size: -; J: TRBJ2-3; V: TRBV6-1; D: -; DNA: TGTGCCAGCAGTGTCTCCCTCCCCGATACGCAGTATTTT; CDR3: CASSVSLPDTQYF
size: -; J: TRBJ2-3; V: TRBV7-9; D: TRBD2; DNA: TGTTCCAGCAGCCAGTCTAGCGGGAGCACAGATACGCAGTATTTT; CDR3: CSSSQSSGSTDTQYF
size: -; J: TRBJ1-1; V: TRBV27; D: -; DNA: TGTGCCAGCAGTTTATTCCGGACACTGAACACTGAAGCTTTCTTT; CDR3: CASSLFRTLNTEAFF